The present T cell receptor (beta chain) was sequenced within a study of T cells in Graves' hyperthyroidism and ophthalmopathy. Exclusion of a patient resulted from uncontrolled infection, other autoimmune disease, pregnancy or lactation. Germline V CDR1 and CDR2: LNHNV, YYDKDF (reference sequence). With 9 bases clipped from V and 6 bases from J, the junction kept 14 bases outside the gene matches. This CDR3 has 16 amino acids. What was amplified from RNA transcripts were TCR beta CDR3 regions. TCR CDR3 regions were first amplified by RT-PCR with HTBI primers. A single record per CDR3 protein comes from TCRdb applying MiXCR to the multiplex PCR reads. The sample contains about 92,000 distinct CDR3 sequences, approximately 56% of which appear only once.

The sequencing sample was made of blood. The chain uses TRBV15 and TRBJ1-4, with 9 bases identical to TRBD1. The origin of this receptor is a woman aged 40 to 55 with Graves' hyperthyroidism. As DNA, the CDR3 is TGTGCCACTACCTCTGGACAGGGGTTAATAGATGAAAAACTGTTTTTT. Encoded protein: CATTSGQGLIDEKLFF.